This TCR beta chain was sequenced during a study of metastatic and nonmetastatic thyroid tumors. J was trimmed by 4 bases and V by 0 bases; bases with no gene match: 6. The CDR3 is 16 residues long. CDR1 is SGHRS and CDR2 is YFSETQ in the germline V gene. This clone was counted at least ten times. Thyroid surgery was performed in patients who had received no treatment beforehand. Original methodology: A papillary thyroid cancer distant-metastasis classifier was built from CDR3 differences across clinicopathological groups. TCRdb re-called clones via MiXCR from the PCR reads. These V and J calls originate from TCRdb's pipeline instead of the authors' own analysis. The sample lists tens of thousands of clones; 30% were seen once.

Sequencing used blood. The chain is built from TRBV5-1 and TRBJ2-3, with 9 nucleotides matching TRBD2. This TCR was recovered from a female donor with papillary thyroid cancer or a benign thyroid nodule (not recorded which). Some clones in this sample may be carry-over from other donors' samples. The CDR3 sequence: CASSLEVSGRSDTQYF. CDR3 DNA: TGCGCCAGCAGCTTGGAGGTTAGCGGGAGATCAGATACGCAGTATTTT.